A single TCR beta chain is shown here with its context. Its antigen is as yet unknown. This entry comes from a study of T cell responses to AZD1222 COVID-19 vaccine. Study-wide results and caveats: Repertoires were obtained solely post-peak T cell response.

The data were produced by immunoSEQ multiplex PCR, yet TCRdb's version contains in-frame clones alone and is incomplete. The sample lists around 130,000 clones, around nine tenths seen once, with approximately 2.8% in the top ten. The V end was cut by 3 bases, the J end by 10 bases, with 19 bases between. Germline V gene lookup returns CDR1 LGHNA and CDR2 YSLEER. The CDR3 has 16 amino acids. The specimen comprised peripheral blood, sampled 28 days after the second AZD1222 dose. The chain recombines TRBV4-3 with TRBJ1-6; the D gene is possibly TRBD1 (5 bases). This receptor was identified in an adult who received the AZD1222 COVID-19 vaccine. In DNA, the CDR3 is TGCGCCAGCAGCCAGGATTATCAGGGAGGAGAGTCACCCCTCCACTTT. Its protein is CASSQDYQGGESPLHF.